These 9 T cell receptor beta chains were all obtained from the same sample, sequenced in a study of T cells after yellow fever vaccination. A single record per CDR3 protein comes from TCRdb applying MiXCR to the 5' RACE reads. In the table there are 100,000 to 150,000 distinct CDR3 sequences, roughly 10% of which are singletons. The sample was CD8+ T cells sorted from PBMCs, taken on the day of the yellow fever booster vaccination. The origin of the receptors is a man aged 18 to 29 who received the YFV17D yellow fever vaccine.

The rearrangement joins TRBV7-8 to TRBJ2-7; 8 bases map to TRBD1. The germline V gene encodes CDR1 SGHVS and CDR2 FQNEAQ. The CDR3 sequence is 15 residues long. Trimming took 5 bases from V and 7 from J; bases not matched to a gene: 13. The CDR3: CASSHQGALDLEQYV. CDR3 DNA sequence: TGTGCCAGCAGCCACCAGGGGGCATTGGACTTAGAGCAGTACGTC.

In its sample, this clonotype was seen a few times. The chain is built from TRBV2 and TRBJ2-7; a possible D gene is TRBD2 (7 bases). The CDR3 spans 13 residues. V lost 8 bases and J lost 2, with 13 bases in between. Germline-derived CDR1 and CDR2 are SNHLY and FYNNEI. CDR3 amino acids: CASGGGDAYEQYF. For the CDR3, the DNA is TGTGCCAGCGGCGGGGGCGATGCCTACGAGCAGTACTTC.

The chain has TRBV4-2 and TRBJ2-7; 8 bases fit TRBD1. The CDR3 consists of 14 residues. Germline assignment: CDR1 LGHNA and CDR2 YNFKEQ. V lost 0 bases, J lost 9 bases, and 7 bases stayed unmatched. The CDR3 reads CASSQEQGQDPQYF. The CDR3 nucleotides read TGTGCCAGCAGCCAAGAACAGGGACAGGACCCGCAGTACTTC.

The chain joins TRBV7-9 to TRBJ1-5, with 8 bases identical to TRBD1. The germline CDR1 and CDR2 sequences are SEHNR and FQNEAQ (reference sequence). This CDR3 has 15 amino acids. J was trimmed by 4 bases and V by 3 bases; bases with no gene match: 5. The CDR3 region is CASSFWTGRNQPQHF. The CDR3, as DNA: TGTGCCAGCAGCTTTTGGACAGGGCGAAATCAGCCCCAGCATTTT.

This clonotype was recorded many times. The rearrangement joins TRBV7-9 to TRBJ1-6; no firm D call. Between the trimmed V and J ends, which lost 0 bases and 10 bases, there was a span of 7 bases. The CDR3 is 13 residues long. CDR1 is SEHNR, CDR2 FQNEAQ, per germline (reference sequence). The chain's CDR3 is CASSLAGNSPLHF. The CDR3 nucleotides are TGTGCCAGCAGCTTAGCAGGGAACTCACCCCTCCACTTT.

The chain combines TRBV4-1 with TRBJ2-7, with D possibly matching TRBD1 (5 bases). The CDR3 spans 13 residues. Germline V gene data show CDR1 as MGHRA and CDR2 as YSYEKL. The V end lost 3 bases, the J end lost 0 bases, and 6 bases lay between the germline ends. The DNA for the CDR3 is TGCGCCAGCAGCCAGGGGCACTCCTACGAGCAGTACGTC. Protein sequence: CASSQGHSYEQYV.

This clonotype was seen many times. V gene TRBV6-2 or TRBV6-3 combines with J gene TRBJ2-3; 12 bases align to TRBD2. The trim removed 3 bases at V and 3 bases at J, leaving 7 bases unmatched. The length of the CDR3 is 17 residues. Germline CDR1 MNHEY, CDR2 SVGEGT. This CDR3 reads CASSYTGLAGPTDTQYF. The CDR3 nucleotides are TGTGCCAGCAGTTATACAGGACTAGCGGGGCCAACAGATACGCAGTATTTT.

This clonotype came up a few times. The chain couples TRBV4-1 to TRBJ2-7; D possibly corresponds to TRBD1 (5 bases). The CDR3 extends over 15 amino acids. V was pared by 0 bases and J by 0 bases, with 9 bases between. The germline V gene has CDR1 MGHRA and CDR2 YSYEKL. CDR3 DNA sequence: TGCGCCAGCAGCCAAGACCCAGACAGCTCCTACGAGCAGTACTTC. As protein: CASSQDPDSSYEQYF.

This chain uses TRBV12-3 or TRBV12-4 with TRBJ2-5; D is ambiguous. V was shortened by 6 bases and J by 5 bases, with 16 bases between the two germline ends. This CDR3 is built from 14 residues. CDR3: CASSPSLEYETQYF. CDR3 nucleotide sequence: TGTGCCAGCAGCCCCTCCCTAGAGTACGAGACCCAGTACTTC.